The 9 T cell receptor beta chains below all came from one sample that was sequenced in a study of early T cells in non-severe SARS-CoV-2 infection. TCRdb re-analysed the 5' RACE reads in MiXCR, keeping a single row per CDR3 protein. The sample shows approximately 64,000 distinct CDR3 sequences, just over 20% of them seen only once. This specimen consisted of whole blood, obtained at baseline. These receptors all stem from an adult who was a healthcare worker with PCR-confirmed SARS-CoV-2 infection or an uninfected control (not recorded which).

The chain uses TRBV18 and TRBJ2-5, with a weak D call TRBD1 (6 bases). V dropped 2 bases and J dropped 1 base, with 8 bases sitting between them. The CDR3 spans 14 residues. Germline V lookup: CDR1 KGHSH, CDR2 LQKENI. CDR3 DNA: TGTGCCAGCTCACCAGTCAGGGGCCAAGAGACCCAGTACTTC. Protein: CASSPVRGQETQYF. The full variable domain, in which reference TRBV18 and TRBJ2-5 provide the parts outside the CDR3, is NAGVMQNPRHLVRRRGQEARLRCSPMKGHSHVYWYRQLPEEGLKFMVYLQKENIIDESGMPKERFSAEFPKEGPSILRIQQVVRGDSAAYFCASSPVRGQETQYFGPGTRLLVL.

This clonotype turned up a few times. The CDR3 DNA follows: TGTGCCAGCAGCTGGAGCGGGGGTAGATATACGCAGTATTTT. Its protein product is CASSWSGGRYTQYF. This chain uses TRBV6-2 or TRBV6-3 with TRBJ2-3, with 8 bases that match TRBD2. The CDR3 is 14 amino acids. J gave up 7 bases and V 6 bases, and 9 bases lay outside the gene matches. Germline-derived CDR1 and CDR2 are MNHEY and SVGEGT.

This clonotype was found a few times. The CDR3 sequence: CASSLSGEETQYF. The CDR3 DNA sequence: TGTGCCAGCAGCTTGAGTGGCGAGGAGACCCAGTACTTC. The gene calls are TRBV7-9 and TRBJ2-5; D gene unclear. CDR3 length: 13 amino acids. Germline assignment: CDR1 SEHNR and CDR2 FQNEAQ (reference sequence). Trimming stripped 3 bases from V and 5 bases from J, with 10 bases between.

This clonotype was seen ten or more times. The V gene is TRBV20-1, the J gene TRBJ2-5, with D unresolved. The CDR3 consists of 11 residues. Trimming took off 5 bases at V and 2 bases at J, with 6 bases between the two ends. Germline values: CDR1 DFQATT, CDR2 SNEGSKA (reference sequence). CDR3 protein: CSAPLQETQYF. CDR3 nucleotides: TGCAGTGCTCCCTTACAAGAGACCCAGTACTTC.

This clonotype was observed a handful of times. The V gene is TRBV6-1, the J gene TRBJ1-2; TRBD1 might be the D (6 bases). V was clipped by 3 bases and J by 5 bases, with 16 bases between them. This CDR3 has 15 amino acids. Germline CDR1 is MNHNS and CDR2 is SASEGT. Here the CDR3 reads CASSDPPRGIYGYTF. DNA for the CDR3: TGTGCCAGCAGTGATCCCCCAAGGGGGATTTATGGCTACACCTTC.

This clonotype was observed many times. The J gene is TRBJ1-2, the V gene TRBV2; D call uncertain. The CDR3 totals 13 residues. With 6 bases removed from V and 2 bases from J, the gap between germline ends came to 10 bases. The germline gives CDR1 SNHLY, CDR2 FYNNEI. The CDR3 loop is CASSPSANYGYTF. CDR3 nucleotide sequence: TGTGCCAGCAGCCCGTCAGCGAACTATGGCTACACCTTC.

This chain connects TRBV3-1 to TRBJ1-1; D is perhaps TRBD1 (5 bases). Germline V lookup: CDR1 LGHDT, CDR2 YNNKEL (reference sequence). The length of the CDR3 is 14 residues. V was trimmed by 6 bases and J by 1 base, leaving 12 bases between them. The CDR3 bases are TGTGCCAGCAGTCCTCAGGGAAAGAACACTGAAGCTTTCTTT. Its translation is CASSPQGKNTEAFF.

There are a few counts of this clonotype. V and J are TRBV9 and TRBJ2-3; D possibly corresponds to TRBD1 (5 bases). Trimming took 4 bases from V and 3 from J, leaving 18 bases between them. Germline values: CDR1 SGDLS, CDR2 YYNGEE. The CDR3 is made up of 16 amino acids. The CDR3 protein is CASSPQRGRGTDTQYF. CDR3 nucleotide sequence: TGTGCCAGCAGCCCCCAAAGGGGCCGTGGAACAGATACGCAGTATTTT.

This clonotype came up a few times. The chain recombines TRBV6-2 or TRBV6-3 with TRBJ1-5; D is possibly TRBD1 (6 bases). The CDR3 is made up of 13 amino acids. V was trimmed by 6 bases and J by 4 bases, leaving 10 bases between them. Germline CDR1 is MNHEY and CDR2 is SVGEGT. The CDR3 nucleotides read TGTGCCAGCAGCAGGACAGAAAATCAGCCCCAGCATTTT. Translated, it gives CASSRTENQPQHF.